Given below is one T cell receptor (beta chain) in context. Its antigen target is currently unknown. No base qualities exist here, and no much larger clone lies one base off it. TCRbeta CDR3 regions were amplified from genomic DNA using the immunoSEQ Assay, a bias-controlled multiplex PCR. Under the source paper's analysis protocol: Within the assay, amplification of reference gene primers was used to estimate how many nucleated cells each sample contained. Sequence reads were collapsed and filtered to measure the absolute abundance of every unique TCRbeta CDR3 rearrangement. For each sample, productive Simpson clonality was calculated by taking the square root of Simpson's diversity index across productive rearrangements. TCRdb re-hosts the immuneACCESS table, in-frame sequences only. Its copies lack some clones; in the studies checked, an unresolved V gene accounts for under half of them, and the cause for the rest is not known. That table furnishes V, J and clone size, whereas the DNA furnished D and trimming. The sample includes approximately 66,000 clones, with around 87% observed a single time. The top ten hold roughly 6.6% of the sample.

These data belong to a study of blood T cell repertoires in COVID-19 (dated by TCRdb to 2018 to 2021). In the study overall: The collaborator samples originated in the United States, Italy and Spain and spanned the acute and convalescent phases of COVID-19. The material from the prospective study consisted of cDNA or gDNA derived from T cells, B-cell-depleted T cells, or PBMCs. Subjects who had been exposed to COVID-19, were actively infected with it, or had recovered from it provided the deeply sampled blood TCRbeta repertoires that made up the dataset. A freely available public database, intended as a resource for researchers studying the immune response to SARS-CoV-2, is where the repertoires were released. The samples were drawn from two sources: the first 160 participants of the ongoing ImmuneRACE study, and fewer than 1,500 subjects contributed by 6 global collaborators. A de-identified subject ID, COVID-19 status, age in years and sex were almost always included in the sample metadata. HLA class I and class II types, where available, came from metadata supplied by the sample provider rather than from assay-based typing.

Whole blood was collected in K2EDTA tubes by collaborating institutions according to the institutions' own protocols. For TCRbeta analysis, collaborators shipped samples in one of three forms: frozen whole blood, isolated PBMCs, or DNA extracted from either of those sample types. The paper's findings and limits, for the study overall: The amount of clinical and demographic metadata varied by source and participant and was provided uncurated.

Measured from the cysteine to the phenylalanine, the CDR3 is 18 residues long. Just the 54-base CDR3 DNA is kept, in frame starting at base 1. Via the germline V gene (reference sequence), CDR1 is LGHDT and CDR2 YNNKEL. V and J lose 1 base and 2 bases, and a span of 20 bases separates them. The chain is encoded by TRBV3-1 (or the pseudogene TRBV3-2) joined to TRBJ1-2; TRBD1 could be the D gene, as 5 bases match. This TCR was sampled from a man between 60 and 75 years old with acute or convalescent COVID-19. Sequencing was done on a sample of peripheral blood. The DNA sequence follows: TGTGCCAGCAGCCAAGCAGAGCTATCGGGGGAACCCAACTATGGCTACACCTTC. This sequence encodes CASSQAELSGEPNYGYTF.